Listed below are T cell receptor beta chains from one sample, sequenced in a study of blood T cells in healthy people across ages. TCRdb processed the 5' RACE reads anew with MiXCR; each CDR3 protein has one entry. This table has approximately 800,000 distinct CDR3 sequences, roughly 25% appearing once. These same records also appear under a second study, on T cells of mothers and their children.

Input material: blood. These receptors were collected from a boy aged 5-17 years in good health. CDR3s leave out the opening cysteine and the closing phenylalanine or tryptophan. Each record gives: J gene, V gene, CDR3 protein.

J: TRBJ2-4
V: TRBV4-1
CDR3: ASSQEDRELGNIQY

J: TRBJ1-2
V: TRBV4-1
CDR3: ASSQVEETPTDYGYT

J: TRBJ2-7
V: TRBV20-1
CDR3: SARFRDRLKSSYEQY

J: TRBJ2-3
V: TRBV9
CDR3: ASSVAGDTQY

J: TRBJ1-2
V: TRBV10-3
CDR3: AISGRTGLFYGYT

J: TRBJ1-4
V: TRBV2
CDR3: ASSGRRDSV

J: TRBJ2-2
V: TRBV7-3
CDR3: ASSPTGGEGGELF

J: TRBJ2-1
V: TRBV30
CDR3: AWNWLAGNEQF

J: TRBJ1-1
V: TRBV5-8
CDR3: ASSLAGAWGTEAF

J: TRBJ2-4
V: TRBV7-9
CDR3: ASSLGTLTGKAKNIQY

J: TRBJ2-4
V: TRBV2
CDR3: ASWVGRGGGTNIQY

J: TRBJ2-1
V: TRBV19
CDR3: ASSSSGAGGFSYNEQF

J: TRBJ1-2
V: TRBV2
CDR3: ASSSRGYT

J: TRBJ1-2
V: TRBV12-5
CDR3: ASGLVLTGKEDYGYT

J: TRBJ1-5
V: TRBV7-6
CDR3: ASSRGQGRFNQPQH

J: TRBJ2-1
V: TRBV6-5
CDR3: ASSYNRGSYNEQF

J: TRBJ2-3
V: TRBV12-3/TRBV12-4
CDR3: ASSSSGTVAGDAQY

J: TRBJ1-2
V: TRBV7-6
CDR3: ASSFYGQLVDGYT

J: TRBJ1-1
V: TRBV4-3
CDR3: ASSQVRTGELKANTEAF

J: TRBJ2-7
V: TRBV28
CDR3: ASRSSGIDYEQY

J: -
V: TRBV4-1
CDR3: ASSQDSLAGVVETQY

J: TRBJ2-7
V: TRBV6-2/TRBV6-3
CDR3: ASSYRAGTYEQY

J: TRBJ2-7
V: TRBV6-5
CDR3: ASSYSPAYEQY

J: TRBJ2-7
V: TRBV29-1
CDR3: SVVARGAYEQY

J: TRBJ1-1
V: TRBV5-1
CDR3: ASSLDRGGTEAF

J: TRBJ1-5
V: TRBV3-1
CDR3: ASSQDSRYQPQH

J: TRBJ2-7
V: TRBV2
CDR3: ASRDRSSYEQY

J: TRBJ1-2
V: TRBV30
CDR3: AWKKENYGYT

J: TRBJ1-1
V: TRBV7-3
CDR3: ASSLSNEQVGAF

J: TRBJ1-2
V: TRBV6-1
CDR3: ASSEGDTSNYGYT

J: TRBJ2-6
V: TRBV11-1
CDR3: ASSPHRVSGANVLT

J: TRBJ2-5
V: TRBV12-3/TRBV12-4
CDR3: ASRAGGAQTQY

J: TRBJ1-1
V: TRBV6-4
CDR3: ASSDSDRGVSF

J: TRBJ1-2
V: TRBV20-1
CDR3: SASPGTATYGYT

J: TRBJ2-1
V: TRBV11-2
CDR3: ASSLGRGRGASYNEQF

J: TRBJ2-7
V: TRBV20-1
CDR3: SAPSLGSYEQY

J: TRBJ2-5
V: TRBV20-1
CDR3: SAPGTSVTQY

J: TRBJ2-1
V: TRBV5-1
CDR3: ASSWAGSNEQF

J: -
V: TRBV20-1
CDR3: SARSGLAGLYEQY

J: TRBJ1-6
V: TRBV6-1
CDR3: ASIPPGVDSPLH

J: TRBJ2-7
V: TRBV20-1
CDR3: SARSMASGGREQY

J: TRBJ2-3
V: TRBV3-1
CDR3: ASSPSGGVVTQY

J: TRBJ2-1
V: TRBV2
CDR3: ASSSGQTYNEQF

J: TRBJ1-2
V: TRBV6-6
CDR3: ASSYGHDLPSGYT

J: TRBJ2-7
V: TRBV20-1
CDR3: SAFVGQGDFREQY